This T cell receptor (beta chain) was documented in a study of blood T cell repertoires in COVID-19. The overall study: In each case, the material was cDNA or gDNA derived from T cells, B-cell-depleted T cells, or PBMCs.

Profiling relied on immunoSEQ multiplex PCR, and the TCRdb table lists in-frame clones only, not all of them. The sample gives around 240,000 clones, around 93% of which show up once; 1% to 1.5% is in the top ten. Assignments of participants to cohorts depended upon their own reported clinical history. V dropped 9 bases and J dropped 3; count of bases not matched to a gene: 6. CDR1 is PRHDT and CDR2 is FYEKMQ in the germline V gene (reference sequence). This CDR3 is 14 amino acids long. The sequenced sample was PBMCs or T cells enriched from blood (not recorded which). V is TRBV13 and J is TRBJ1-2; TRBD1 matches 11 bases. The clonotype was recovered from a human donor in a cohort exposed to, infected with or recovered from COVID-19 (not recorded which). The donor label of this sample is uncertain. As DNA, the CDR3 is TGTGCCAGTAGGACAGGGGGCGAGGACTATGGCTACACCTTC. It is translated as CASRTGGEDYGYTF.